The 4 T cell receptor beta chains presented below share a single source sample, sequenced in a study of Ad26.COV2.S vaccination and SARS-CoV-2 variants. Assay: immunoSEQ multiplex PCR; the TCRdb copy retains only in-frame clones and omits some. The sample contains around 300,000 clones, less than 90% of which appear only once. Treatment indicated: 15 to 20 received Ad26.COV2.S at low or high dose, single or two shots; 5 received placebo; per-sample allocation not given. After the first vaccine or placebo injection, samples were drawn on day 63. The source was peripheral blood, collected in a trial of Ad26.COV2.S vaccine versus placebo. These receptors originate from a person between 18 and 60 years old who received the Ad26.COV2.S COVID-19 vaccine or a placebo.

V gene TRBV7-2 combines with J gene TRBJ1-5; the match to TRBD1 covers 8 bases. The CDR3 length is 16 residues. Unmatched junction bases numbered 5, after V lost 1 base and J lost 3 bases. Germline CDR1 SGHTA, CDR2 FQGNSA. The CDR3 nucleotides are TGTGCCAGCAGCTTAGTCGGACAGGGTCTCAATCAGCCCCAGCATTTT. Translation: CASSLVGQGLNQPQHF.

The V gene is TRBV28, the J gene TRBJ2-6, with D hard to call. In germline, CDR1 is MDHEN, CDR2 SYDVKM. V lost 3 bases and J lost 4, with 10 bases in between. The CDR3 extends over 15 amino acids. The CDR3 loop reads CASSFSSPGANVLTF. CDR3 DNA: TGTGCCAGCAGTTTCTCCTCCCCGGGGGCCAACGTCCTGACTTTC. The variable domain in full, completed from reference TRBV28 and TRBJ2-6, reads DVKVTQSSRYLVKRTGEKVFLECVQDMDHENMFWYRQDPGLGLRLIYFSYDVKMKEKGDIPEGYSVSREKKERFSLILESASTNQTSMYLCASSFSSPGANVLTFGAGSRLTVL.

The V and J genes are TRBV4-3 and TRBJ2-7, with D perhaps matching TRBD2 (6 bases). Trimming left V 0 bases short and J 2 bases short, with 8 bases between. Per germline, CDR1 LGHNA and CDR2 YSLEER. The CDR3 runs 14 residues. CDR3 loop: CASSQDTGAYEQYF. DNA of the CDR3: TGCGCCAGCAGCCAAGATACGGGAGCCTACGAGCAGTACTTC.

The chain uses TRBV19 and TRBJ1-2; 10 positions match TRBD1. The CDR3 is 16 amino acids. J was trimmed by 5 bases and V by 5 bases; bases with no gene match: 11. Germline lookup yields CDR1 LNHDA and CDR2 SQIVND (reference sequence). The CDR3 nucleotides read TGTGCCAGTAGTCTCTCCACGGGACAGGGGCGGTATGGCTACACCTTC. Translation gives CASSLSTGQGRYGYTF.